This T cell receptor beta chain comes out of a study of response to subunit inactivated influenza vaccine. The CDR3 is made up of 16 amino acids. V shed 4 bases and J 3 bases; nucleotides not matched to a gene: 5. The germline CDR1 and CDR2 sequences are LGHNA and YSLEER. One entry per CDR3 protein, called by TCRdb with MiXCR from the RT-PCR reads. In the table there are just over 300,000 distinct CDR3 sequences, approximately 23% of which are singletons. The starting material was PBMCs from blood, obtained about 20 months after vaccination. The rearrangement links TRBV4-3 to TRBJ2-1; the match to TRBD2 covers 11 bases. The receptor comes from a man between 45 and 75 years old who received an inactivated influenza vaccine. The chain's CDR3 is CASSLILAGDYNEQFF. The CDR3 DNA is TGCGCCAGCAGCCTTATACTAGCGGGGGACTACAATGAGCAGTTCTTC.